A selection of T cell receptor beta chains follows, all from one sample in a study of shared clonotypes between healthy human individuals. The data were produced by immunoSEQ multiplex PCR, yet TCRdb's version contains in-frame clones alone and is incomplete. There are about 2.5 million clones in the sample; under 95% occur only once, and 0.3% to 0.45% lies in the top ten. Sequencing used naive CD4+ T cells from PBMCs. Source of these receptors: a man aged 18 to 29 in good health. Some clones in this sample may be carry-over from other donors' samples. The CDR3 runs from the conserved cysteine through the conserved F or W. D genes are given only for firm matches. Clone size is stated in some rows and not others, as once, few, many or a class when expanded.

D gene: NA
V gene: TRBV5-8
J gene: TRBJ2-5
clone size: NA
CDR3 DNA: TGTGCCAGCAGCTTGGGAGCAGGGCCCCGAGGGGAGACCCAGTACTTC
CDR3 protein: CASSLGAGPRGETQYF

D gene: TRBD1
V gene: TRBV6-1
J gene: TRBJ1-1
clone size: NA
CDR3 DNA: TGTGCCAGCAGTAGAACAGGGGGCACTGAAGCTTTCTTT
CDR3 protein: CASSRTGGTEAFF

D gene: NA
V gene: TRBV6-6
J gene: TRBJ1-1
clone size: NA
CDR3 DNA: TGTGCCAGCGGTATGCCGCAGTTGAACACTGAAGCTTTCTTT
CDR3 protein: CASGMPQLNTEAFF

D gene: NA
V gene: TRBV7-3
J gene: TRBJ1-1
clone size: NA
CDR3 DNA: TGTGCCAGCAGCCCGGGTCCGGGGGGCTTATATCCGACCGAAGCTTTCTTT
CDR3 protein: CASSPGPGGLYPTEAFF

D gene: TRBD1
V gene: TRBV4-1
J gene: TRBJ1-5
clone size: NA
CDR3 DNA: TGCGCCAGCGGCAGGGGGATCGGCAATCAGCCCCAGCATTTT
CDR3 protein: CASGRGIGNQPQHF

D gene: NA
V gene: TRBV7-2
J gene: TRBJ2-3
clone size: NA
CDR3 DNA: TGTGCCAGCAGCCGCCCAAAGGGGACAGATACGCAGTATTTT
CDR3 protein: CASSRPKGTDTQYF

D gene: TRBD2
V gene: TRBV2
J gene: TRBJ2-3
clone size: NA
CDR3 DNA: TGTGCCAGCAGTAGTAGCGGGAGTACCACAGATACGCAGTATTTT
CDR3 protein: CASSSSGSTTDTQYF

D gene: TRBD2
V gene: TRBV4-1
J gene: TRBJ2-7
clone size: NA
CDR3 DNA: TGCGCCAGCAGCTCTACTAGCGGAAGATCCTACGAGCAGTACTTC
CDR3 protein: CASSSTSGRSYEQYF

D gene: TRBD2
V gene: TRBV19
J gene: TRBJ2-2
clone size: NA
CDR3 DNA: TGTGCCAGTAGTCCCCCCCTAACTAGCGGGAGGCGCGGGGAGCTGTTTTTT
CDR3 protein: CASSPPLTSGRRGELFF

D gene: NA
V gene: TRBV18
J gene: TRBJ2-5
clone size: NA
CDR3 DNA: TGTGCCAGCTCACCAGACCAACAAGAGACCCAGTACTTC
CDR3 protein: CASSPDQQETQYF

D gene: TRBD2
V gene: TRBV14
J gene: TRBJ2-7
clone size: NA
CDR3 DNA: TGTGCCAGCAGCCCCGGGACTAGCGGGAGTAGCTACGAGCAGTACTTC
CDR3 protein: CASSPGTSGSSYEQYF

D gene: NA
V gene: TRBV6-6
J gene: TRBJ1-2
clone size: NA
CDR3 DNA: TGTGCCAGCCGAGGGGATGGCTACACCTTC
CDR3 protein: CASRGDGYTF

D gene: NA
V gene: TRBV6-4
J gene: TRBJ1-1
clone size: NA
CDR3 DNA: TGTGCCAGCAGTGTTGAAGAGAACACTGAAGCTTTCTTT
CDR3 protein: CASSVEENTEAFF

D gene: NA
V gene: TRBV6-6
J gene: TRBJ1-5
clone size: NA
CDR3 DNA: TGTGCCAGCAGACAATCACCTGGGACCTTTCAGCCCCAGCATTTT
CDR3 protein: CASRQSPGTFQPQHF

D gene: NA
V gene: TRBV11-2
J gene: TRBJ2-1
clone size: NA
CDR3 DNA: TGTGCCAGCAGCAGATCAGGGATCTCCTACAATGAGCAGTTCTTC
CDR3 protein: CASSRSGISYNEQFF

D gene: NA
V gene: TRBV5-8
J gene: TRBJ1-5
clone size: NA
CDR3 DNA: TGTGCCAGTTCTTATAGCAATCAGCCCCAGCATTTT
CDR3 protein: CASSYSNQPQHF

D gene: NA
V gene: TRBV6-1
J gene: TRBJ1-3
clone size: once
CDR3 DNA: TGTGCCAGCAGCGGGACACTCTTCTCTGGAAACACCATATATTTT
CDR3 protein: CASSGTLFSGNTIYF

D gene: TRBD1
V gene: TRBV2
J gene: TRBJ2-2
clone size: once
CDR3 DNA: TGTGCCAGCAGTGTAGTCGGGACAGGCACCGGGGAGCTGTTTTTT
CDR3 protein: CASSVVGTGTGELFF

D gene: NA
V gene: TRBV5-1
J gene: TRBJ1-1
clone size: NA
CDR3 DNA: TGCGCCAGCAGCTCCGGACTGAACACTGAAGCTTTCTTT
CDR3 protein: CASSSGLNTEAFF

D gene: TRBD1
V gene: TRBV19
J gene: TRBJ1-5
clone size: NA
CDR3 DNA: TGTGCTAGTCGGGTCCAGGGGGCGATCAGCAATCAGCCCCAGCATTTT
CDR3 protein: CASRVQGAISNQPQHF

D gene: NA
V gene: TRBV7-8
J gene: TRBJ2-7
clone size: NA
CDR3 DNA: TGTGCCAGCAGCTTAGAGGAGGCCAACGAGCAGTACTTC
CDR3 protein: CASSLEEANEQYF

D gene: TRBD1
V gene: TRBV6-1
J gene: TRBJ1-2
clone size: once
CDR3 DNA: TGTGCCAGCGACAGGGACAGGGGTAATGGCTACACCTTC
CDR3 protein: CASDRDRGNGYTF

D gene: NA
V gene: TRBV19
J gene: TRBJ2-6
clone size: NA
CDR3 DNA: TGTGCCAGCTCAATAGCTGGGGCCAACGTCCTGACTTTC
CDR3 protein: CASSIAGANVLTF

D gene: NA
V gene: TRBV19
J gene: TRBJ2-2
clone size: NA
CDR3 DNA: TGTGCCAGTAGTATGTGGCCCGGGGAGCTGTTTTTT
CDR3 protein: CASSMWPGELFF

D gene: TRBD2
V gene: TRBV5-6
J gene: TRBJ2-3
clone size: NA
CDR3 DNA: TGTGCCAGCAGCCTGGGACTAGCGGGAGTGTCAGATACGCAGTATTTT
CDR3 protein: CASSLGLAGVSDTQYF

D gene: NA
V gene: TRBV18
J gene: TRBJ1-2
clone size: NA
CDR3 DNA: TGTGCCAGCACCGCGGGGGGGAAAGACTATGGCTACACCTTC
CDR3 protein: CASTAGGKDYGYTF

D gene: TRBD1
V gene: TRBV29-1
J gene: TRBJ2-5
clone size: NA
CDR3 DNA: TGCAGCGCAAAACCGGGACAGCACCAAGAGACCCAGTACTTC
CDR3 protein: CSAKPGQHQETQYF

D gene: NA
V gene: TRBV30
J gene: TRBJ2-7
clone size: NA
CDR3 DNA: TGTGCCTGGAGTCCCCCCAGTGGGGACTACGAGCAGTACTTC
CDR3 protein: CAWSPPSGDYEQYF

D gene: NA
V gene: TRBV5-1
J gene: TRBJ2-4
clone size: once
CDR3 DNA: TGCGCCAGCAGCTTGGGGGAACGGGAAAACATTCAGTACTTC
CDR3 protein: CASSLGERENIQYF

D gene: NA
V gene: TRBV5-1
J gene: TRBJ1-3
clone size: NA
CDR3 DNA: TGCGCCAGCAGCTTGGGACCGACAGCAGGCCGGTTTCAATCTGGAAACACCATATATTTT
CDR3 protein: CASSLGPTAGRFQSGNTIYF

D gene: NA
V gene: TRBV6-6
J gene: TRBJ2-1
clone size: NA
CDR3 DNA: TGTGCCAGCAATGACGGTCCCAGAACCCATGAGCAGTTCTTC
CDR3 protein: CASNDGPRTHEQFF

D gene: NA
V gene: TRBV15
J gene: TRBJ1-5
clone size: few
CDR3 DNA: TGTGCCACCGGATTGTCCAGGGAAGGGGATCAGCCCCAGCATTTT
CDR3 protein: CATGLSREGDQPQHF

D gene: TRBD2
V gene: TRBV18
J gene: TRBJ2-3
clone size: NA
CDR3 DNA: TGTGCCAGCTCACCATCGGTGGGACTACACACAGATACGCAGTATTTT
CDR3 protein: CASSPSVGLHTDTQYF

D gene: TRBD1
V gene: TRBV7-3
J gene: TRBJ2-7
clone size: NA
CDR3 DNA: TGTGCCAGCAGCTTATATGGGGCAGGGGGTGGCGAGCAGTACTTC
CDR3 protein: CASSLYGAGGGEQYF

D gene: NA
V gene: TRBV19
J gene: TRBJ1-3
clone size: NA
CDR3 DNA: TGTGCCAGTAGTATTTTCGTCGCGGGAAACACCATATATTTT
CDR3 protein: CASSIFVAGNTIYF

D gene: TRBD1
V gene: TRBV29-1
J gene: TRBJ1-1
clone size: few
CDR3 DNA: TGCAGCGGAAACAGGGGAGGGACTGAAGCTTTCTTT
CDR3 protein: CSGNRGGTEAFF

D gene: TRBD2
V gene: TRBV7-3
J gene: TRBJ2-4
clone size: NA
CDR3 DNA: TGTGCCAGCAGCTTACCGGGACTACACAAAAACATTCAGTACTTC
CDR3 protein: CASSLPGLHKNIQYF

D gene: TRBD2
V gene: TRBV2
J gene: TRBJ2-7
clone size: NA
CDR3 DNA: TGTGCCAGCAGTGCCATGAGCGGGGGATCCGAGCAGTACTTC
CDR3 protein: CASSAMSGGSEQYF

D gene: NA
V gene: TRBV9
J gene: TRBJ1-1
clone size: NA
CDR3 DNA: TGTGCCAGCAGCGTAGGCAGGGGCACTGAAGCTTTCTTT
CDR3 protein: CASSVGRGTEAFF

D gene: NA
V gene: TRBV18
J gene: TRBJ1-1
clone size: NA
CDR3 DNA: TGTGCCAGCTCACCGTTTCAGGGCCATCAGACTCTGAACACTGAAGCTTTCTTT
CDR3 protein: CASSPFQGHQTLNTEAFF

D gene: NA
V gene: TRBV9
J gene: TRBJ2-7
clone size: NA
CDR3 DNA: TGTGCCAGCAGCGTAGAAGGACAGTCCTACGAGCAGTACTTC
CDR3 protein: CASSVEGQSYEQYF

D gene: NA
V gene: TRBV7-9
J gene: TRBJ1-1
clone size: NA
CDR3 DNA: TGTGCCAGCAGCCCAGACCCAGGGGTAGGTGAAGCTTTCTTT
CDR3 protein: CASSPDPGVGEAFF

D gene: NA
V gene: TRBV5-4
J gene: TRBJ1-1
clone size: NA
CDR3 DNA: TGTGCCAGCAGCTTTCGGTTAAACACTGAAGCTTTCTTT
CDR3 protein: CASSFRLNTEAFF

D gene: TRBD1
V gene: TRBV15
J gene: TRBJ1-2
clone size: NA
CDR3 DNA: TGTGCCACCAGCAGACCTGGGACAGGGGGCTACACCTTC
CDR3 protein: CATSRPGTGGYTF

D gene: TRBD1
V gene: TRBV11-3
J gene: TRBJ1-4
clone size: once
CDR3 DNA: TGTGCCAGCAGCGTGGGACAGGGGGCCCCGAAAGAAAAACTGTTTTTT
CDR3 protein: CASSVGQGAPKEKLFF

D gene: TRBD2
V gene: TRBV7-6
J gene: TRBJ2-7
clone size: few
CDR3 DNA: TGTGCCAGCAGCTTATCGACTAGCGGGAGCTACGAGCAGTACTTC
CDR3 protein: CASSLSTSGSYEQYF

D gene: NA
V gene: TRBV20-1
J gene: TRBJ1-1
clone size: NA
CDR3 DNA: TGCAGTGCTATCCCAAGGACTGAAGCTTTCTTT
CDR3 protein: CSAIPRTEAFF

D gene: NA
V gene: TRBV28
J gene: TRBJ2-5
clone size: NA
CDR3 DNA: TGTGCCAGCAGTCAACAAGAGACCCAGTACTTC
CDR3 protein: CASSQQETQYF

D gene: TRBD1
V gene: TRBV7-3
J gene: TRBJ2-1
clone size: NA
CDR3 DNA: TGTGCCAGCACCCGGACAGGGAGGCAATTCTTC
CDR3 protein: CASTRTGRQFF

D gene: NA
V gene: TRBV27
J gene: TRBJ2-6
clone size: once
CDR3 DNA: TGTGCCAGCAGGGCCAGGGGACCCTCTGGGGCCAACGTCCTGACTTTC
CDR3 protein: CASRARGPSGANVLTF

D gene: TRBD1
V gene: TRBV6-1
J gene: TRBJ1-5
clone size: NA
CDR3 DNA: TGTGCCAGCAGTGGCGGACAGGGCGTCGCTAGCAATCAGCCCCAGCATTTT
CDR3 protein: CASSGGQGVASNQPQHF

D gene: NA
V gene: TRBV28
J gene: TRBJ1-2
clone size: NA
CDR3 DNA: TGTGCCAGTGGACAGTTGAACTATGGCTACACCTTC
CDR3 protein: CASGQLNYGYTF

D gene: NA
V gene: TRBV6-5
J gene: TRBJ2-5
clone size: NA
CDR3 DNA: TGTGCCAGCAGTTCTCCGGGGCCGGTGGGGACCCAGTACTTC
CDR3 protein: CASSSPGPVGTQYF

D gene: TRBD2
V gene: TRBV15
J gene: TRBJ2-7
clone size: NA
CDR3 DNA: TGTGCCACCAGCACCGGGACTAGCGGGAGTGGGGAGCAGTACTTC
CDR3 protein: CATSTGTSGSGEQYF

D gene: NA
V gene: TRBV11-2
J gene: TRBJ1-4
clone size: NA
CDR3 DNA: TGTGCCAGCAGCTTAGCAGGGCTGGATGAAAAACTGTTTTTT
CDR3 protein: CASSLAGLDEKLFF